The 8 T cell receptor beta chains listed next were all sequenced from one sample in a study of T cell responses to AZD1222 COVID-19 vaccine. Assay used: immunoSEQ multiplex PCR; TCRdb lists only in-frame clones, some missing. The table shows about 160,000 clones, with about 90% occurring only once. Here the sequenced sample was peripheral blood, taken on day 0 of MenACWY control vaccination. These receptors were obtained from an adult in good health.

V and J are TRBV13 and TRBJ1-1, with D uncertain. Trimming pared 5 bases from V and 1 base from J, leaving 11 bases between. Germline CDR1 PRHDT, CDR2 FYEKMQ (reference sequence). There are 14 residues in the CDR3. The CDR3 sequence is CASSTQWGNTEAFF. The CDR3 DNA reads as TGTGCCAGCAGCACACAATGGGGGAACACTGAAGCTTTCTTT.

The chain is built from TRBV24-1 and TRBJ2-1, with D possibly TRBD2 on 5 matching bases. V lost 4 bases, J lost 5 bases, and 8 bases lay in between. The CDR3 sequence is 13 residues long. Germline CDR1 reads KGHDR; CDR2 reads SFDVKD. The CDR3 region is CATSDLGNNEQFF. The DNA for the CDR3 is TGTGCCACCAGTGACCTCGGGAACAATGAGCAGTTCTTC.

The rearrangement links TRBV2 to TRBJ2-7; unclear D gene. V lost 7 bases and J lost 2, with 12 bases in between. There are 13 residues in the CDR3. Germline CDR1 SNHLY, CDR2 FYNNEI. CDR3 nucleotide sequence: TGTGCCAGCATTATCGGTCAGGCCTACGAGCAGTACTTC. Its translation is CASIIGQAYEQYF.

The J gene is TRBJ1-2, the V gene TRBV18, with D perhaps TRBD1 (5 bases). The length of the CDR3 is 15 residues. Trimming left V 0 bases short and J 2 bases short, with 10 bases between. Looked up from germline, CDR1 is KGHSH and CDR2 is LQKENI. This CDR3 is CASSPPRGINYGYTF. CDR3 in DNA: TGTGCCAGCTCACCACCGAGGGGAATCAACTATGGCTACACCTTC. Based on the CDR3 plus reference TRBV18 and TRBJ1-2, the full variable domain is NAGVMQNPRHLVRRRGQEARLRCSPMKGHSHVYWYRQLPEEGLKFMVYLQKENIIDESGMPKERFSAEFPKEGPSILRIQQVVRGDSAAYFCASSPPRGINYGYTFGSGTRLTVV.

The DNA for the CDR3 is TGTGCCAGCAGTTTTGGGCCGCTGAACACTGAAGCTTTCTTT. This encodes CASSFGPLNTEAFF. The V gene is TRBV28, the J gene TRBJ1-1; no firm D call. From germline, CDR1 is MDHEN and CDR2 SYDVKM. V shed 3 bases and J shed 0 bases, with 8 bases lying between them. CDR3 length equals 14 residues.

The V gene is TRBV27, the J gene TRBJ1-5; D call uncertain. CDR3 size: 14 residues. Germline assignment: CDR1 MNHEY and CDR2 SMNVEV (reference sequence). Deletions cut 6 bases from V and 6 bases from J, with 15 bases between. The CDR3 here is CASSKSGMGQPQHF. The CDR3 coding sequence is TGTGCCAGCAGCAAGTCGGGTATGGGTCAGCCCCAGCATTTT.

The rearrangement joins TRBV10-3 to TRBJ2-1; TRBD1 matches 10 bases. This CDR3 comprises 14 residues. The V gene's germline CDR1 is ENHRY and CDR2 SYGVKD. Germline trimming cut 10 bases from V and 4 bases from J; bases unmatched to any gene: 7. CDR3 sequence: CATKGQGLYNEQFF. CDR3 coding DNA: TGTGCCACCAAGGGACAGGGGCTTTACAATGAGCAGTTCTTC.

This clone was detected only a few times. The V call is TRBV9, the J call TRBJ2-5, with D maybe TRBD1 (6 bases). This CDR3 spans 15 amino acids. V lost 0 bases and J 7 bases, leaving 16 bases between the germline ends. The germline V gene has CDR1 SGDLS and CDR2 YYNGEE. CDR3 sequence reads: CASSVEQGGSVTQYF. The CDR3 nucleotides are TGTGCCAGCAGCGTAGAACAAGGGGGATCGGTGACCCAGTACTTC.